One and the same sample provided the 26 T cell receptor beta chains below, sequenced in a study of blood T cell repertoires in COVID-19. The data were produced by immunoSEQ multiplex PCR, yet TCRdb's version contains in-frame clones alone and is incomplete. The sample shows approximately 150,000 clones, roughly 93% of them seen only once. What was sequenced was peripheral blood. Receptors originate from a young man with COVID-19, enrolled during active disease.

The chain is built from TRBV12-3 or TRBV12-4 and TRBJ2-7; 9 bases match TRBD1. The V segment lost 6 bases and the J segment 4 bases; nucleotides outside the gene matches: 1. This CDR3 comprises 12 residues. CDR3 in DNA: TGTGCCAGCAGGGGGACAGGGTACGAGCAGTACTTC. Amino acids: CASRGTGYEQYF.

The sample holds one count of this clone. The chain has TRBV9 and TRBJ2-3; the D gene is possibly TRBD1 (5 bases). The germline V gene has CDR1 SGDLS and CDR2 YYNGEE. V lost 5 bases to trimming and J lost 8 bases, with 18 bases between them. This CDR3 region has 14 residues. As DNA, the CDR3 is TGTGCCAGCAGTAAAGGGCAGAATAGGGGTACGCAGTATTTT. As protein: CASSKGQNRGTQYF.

The chain employs TRBV9 and TRBJ1-6; D is perhaps TRBD1 (5 bases). CDR1 SGDLS and CDR2 YYNGEE come from the germline V gene. V dropped 0 bases and J dropped 10 bases, with 17 bases sitting between them. The CDR3 runs 16 residues. CDR3 residues: CASSVGPPGWRSPLHF. The CDR3 nucleotides are TGTGCCAGCAGCGTAGGACCGCCAGGGTGGCGGTCACCCCTCCACTTT.

This chain uses TRBV6-2 or TRBV6-3 with TRBJ2-7, with D tentatively TRBD1 (6 bases). The CDR3 has 13 amino acids. Germline assignment: CDR1 MNHEY and CDR2 SVGEGT. V was trimmed by 2 bases and J by 4 bases, leaving 9 bases between them. The CDR3 DNA sequence: TGTGCCAGCAGTTACAGGACAGTATACGAGCAGTACTTC. Translated, it gives CASSYRTVYEQYF.

The chain employs TRBV28 and TRBJ2-7; possible D gene TRBD2, 6 bases. V dropped 4 bases and J dropped 1 base, with 23 bases sitting between them. CDR3 length: 18 residues. Germline-derived CDR1 and CDR2 are MDHEN and SYDVKM. The CDR3 DNA is TGTGCCAGCAGTTCTGGAGGGGACCCGTCGGGCGGTTCCTACGAGCAGTACTTC. As protein: CASSSGGDPSGGSYEQYF. The full variable domain, rest sourced from reference TRBV28 and TRBJ2-7, is DVKVTQSSRYLVKRTGEKVFLECVQDMDHENMFWYRQDPGLGLRLIYFSYDVKMKEKGDIPEGYSVSREKKERFSLILESASTNQTSMYLCASSSGGDPSGGSYEQYFGPGTRLTVT.

This chain links TRBV28 with TRBJ1-1; weak D call: TRBD1 (6 bases). Germline CDR1 and CDR2: MDHEN and SYDVKM. The length of the CDR3 is 12 residues. V was trimmed by 4 bases and J by 3 bases, leaving 6 bases between them. The CDR3 spells CASSWTDTEAFF. CDR3 DNA: TGTGCCAGCAGTTGGACAGACACTGAAGCTTTCTTT.

The V call is TRBV13, the J call TRBJ1-1, with TRBD1 matching 10 bases. V was clipped by 5 bases and J by 4 bases; unmatched bases: 10. Germline V gene sequence: CDR1 PRHDT, CDR2 FYEKMQ (reference sequence). This CDR3 has 16 amino acids. CDR3 bases: TGTGCCAGCAGCCTGCGACAGGGGGCGCGGGGCACTGAAGCTTTCTTT. It encodes CASSLRQGARGTEAFF.

The chain employs TRBV28 and TRBJ2-2; 7 bases map to TRBD2. Germline CDR1 MDHEN, CDR2 SYDVKM. The V and J ends lost 2 bases and 1 base, in that order; junction bases with no gene match: 7. This CDR3 region has 17 residues. CDR3 residues: CASSLVSVAGNTGELFF. The CDR3 DNA follows: TGTGCCAGCAGTTTAGTCTCCGTAGCGGGGAACACCGGGGAGCTGTTTTTT.

A note on this clone: The sample has other DNA sequences that encode this CDR3 too. The chain joins TRBV9 to TRBJ2-7, with D possibly being TRBD1 (6 bases). The V gene's germline CDR1 is SGDLS and CDR2 YYNGEE. The CDR3 consists of 13 residues. With 5 bases removed from V and 1 base from J, the gap between germline ends came to 10 bases. The CDR3 is CASSGTGSYEQYF. The CDR3 DNA follows: TGTGCCAGCAGTGGCACAGGGTCCTACGAGCAGTACTTC.

The chain recombines TRBV5-4 with TRBJ2-2, with D tentatively TRBD1 (5 bases). Germline V gene lookup returns CDR1 SGHNT and CDR2 YYREEE (reference sequence). The CDR3 is 15 residues long. V shed 0 bases and J shed 4 bases, with 10 bases lying between them. The CDR3 DNA follows: TGTGCCAGCAGCTTGGGCAGGGCCACCACCGGGGAGCTGTTTTTT. Translation: CASSLGRATTGELFF. Complete variable domain (other parts from reference TRBV5-4 and TRBJ2-2): ETGVTQSPTHLIKTRGQQVTLRCSSQSGHNTVSWYQQALGQGPQFIFQYYREEENGRGNFPPRFSGLQFPNYSSELNVNALELDDSALYLCASSLGRATTGELFFGEGSRLTVL.

CDR3 sequence: CASSPDRGWADTQYF. DNA of the CDR3: TGTGCCAGCAGCCCGGACAGGGGATGGGCAGATACGCAGTATTTT. This chain links TRBV7-2 with TRBJ2-3, with 9 positions matching TRBD1. Per germline, CDR1 SGHTA and CDR2 FQGNSA. This CDR3 region has 15 residues. Germline trimming cut 5 bases from V and 4 bases from J; bases unmatched to any gene: 7.

The genes are TRBV27 and TRBJ2-2, with 11 bases fitting TRBD1. Germline V gene sequence: CDR1 MNHEY, CDR2 SMNVEV (reference sequence). Losses at the gene ends were 3 bases for V and 6 bases for J; bases not matched to a gene: 6. CDR3 size: 16 residues. As DNA, the CDR3 is TGTGCCAGCAGTTTCCCCGGGACAGGGGGTGCCGGGGAGCTGTTTTTT. It encodes CASSFPGTGGAGELFF.

This chain connects TRBV11-3 to TRBJ2-1; tentative D call: TRBD1 (5 bases). The CDR3 covers 13 residues. The germline CDR1 and CDR2 sequences are SGHNT and YENEEA. V gave up 5 bases and J gave up 9 bases, with 14 bases separating them. DNA for the CDR3: TGTGCCAGCAGCCCCCAGGGTCAAGGTGAGCAGTTCTTC. This encodes CASSPQGQGEQFF.

The chain couples TRBV2 to TRBJ2-7, with 15 nucleotides matching TRBD2. Germline CDR1 reads SNHLY; CDR2 reads FYNNEI. The ends lost 1 base at V and 4 bases at J; junction bases unmatched: 8. CDR3 length: 18 amino acids. CDR3 loop: CASSEDGLAGGPLYEQYF. CDR3 bases: TGTGCCAGCAGTGAAGATGGACTAGCGGGAGGGCCACTTTACGAGCAGTACTTC.

The sample holds one count of this clone. The V and J genes are TRBV19 and TRBJ2-7; 7 nucleotides agree with TRBD1. Germline lookup yields CDR1 LNHDA and CDR2 SQIVND (reference sequence). This CDR3 is built from 15 residues. V was clipped by 5 bases and J by 0 bases; unmatched bases: 7. CDR3: CASSLLQGHSYEQYF. The CDR3 DNA sequence: TGTGCCAGTAGTTTACTACAGGGGCACTCCTACGAGCAGTACTTC.

A word on this clone: The sample carries other DNA sequences with the same CDR3. V gene TRBV20-1 combines with J gene TRBJ2-7; D is unclear. The CDR3 covers 11 residues. Germline V gene lookup returns CDR1 DFQATT and CDR2 SNEGSKA (reference sequence). Trimming removed 2 bases at V and 4 bases at J, with 6 bases between. CDR3: CSARTTYEQYF. CDR3 nucleotides: TGCAGTGCTAGAACGACTTACGAGCAGTACTTC.

The rearrangement joins TRBV7-8 to TRBJ1-2, with 9 bases that match TRBD1. The germline V gene encodes CDR1 SGHVS and CDR2 FQNEAQ. This CDR3 has 14 amino acids. Trimming removed 5 bases from V and 2 bases from J; junction bases left unmatched: 3. The CDR3 sequence: CASSPGQGNYGYTF. CDR3 in DNA: TGTGCCAGCAGCCCTGGACAGGGGAACTATGGCTACACCTTC. Full variable domain (outside the CDR3, taken from reference TRBV7-8 and TRBJ1-2): GAGVSQSPRYKVAKRGQDVALRCDPISGHVSLFWYQQALGQGPEFLTYFQNEAQLDKSGLPSDRFFAERPEGSVSTLKIQRTQQEDSAVYLCASSPGQGNYGYTFGSGTRLTVV.

V and J are TRBV4-1 and TRBJ1-1, with 9 bases fitting TRBD1. Germline V gene data show CDR1 as MGHRA and CDR2 as YSYEKL. Trimming at V came to 3 bases and at J to 8 bases, leaving 7 bases not matched to a gene. The CDR3 extends over 14 amino acids. CDR3 in amino acids: CASSQTQGAREAFF. The CDR3 coding sequence is TGCGCCAGCAGCCAGACACAGGGGGCTCGGGAAGCTTTCTTT.

Concerning this clone: Other DNA sequences from this sample encode an identical CDR3 as well. This chain uses TRBV28 with TRBJ2-7, with a weak D call TRBD2 (6 bases). V lost 3 bases and J 1 base, leaving 10 bases between the germline ends. The CDR3 runs to 14 residues. CDR1 MDHEN and CDR2 SYDVKM come from the germline V gene. CDR3 nucleotides: TGTGCCAGCAGTTTCCAGGGAGGTTCCTACGAGCAGTACTTC. Protein product: CASSFQGGSYEQYF.

This rearrangement joins TRBV25-1 to TRBJ2-7; D is perhaps TRBD2 (5 bases). The germline V and J ends were trimmed by 5 bases and 2 bases, with 13 bases remaining between them. Per germline, CDR1 MGHDK and CDR2 SYGVNS. This CDR3 has 14 residues. Here the CDR3 reads CASSQEVFAYEQYF. Written as DNA, the CDR3 is TGTGCCAGCAGTCAGGAGGTTTTCGCCTACGAGCAGTACTTC.

The chain joins TRBV24-1 to TRBJ2-4; D remains unclear. There are 13 residues in the CDR3. V lost 0 bases to trimming and J lost 15 bases, with 14 bases between them. Looked up from germline, CDR1 is KGHDR and CDR2 is SFDVKD. CDR3 protein: CATSDLQFDERYF. CDR3 in DNA: TGTGCCACCAGTGATTTGCAATTCGATGAGAGGTACTTC.

This clone came up once. This chain links TRBV13 with TRBJ1-2, with D unclear. Germline lookup yields CDR1 PRHDT and CDR2 FYEKMQ (reference sequence). This CDR3 has 15 amino acids. Between the trimmed V and J ends, which lost 0 bases and 4 bases, there was a span of 12 bases. The CDR3 loop is CASSLGRSSSYGYTF. DNA for the CDR3: TGTGCCAGCAGCTTAGGCCGGTCGTCTTCCTATGGCTACACCTTC.

This clone occurred a few times. The rearrangement uses TRBV5-8 and TRBJ1-5, with a possible D match to TRBD1 (6 bases). Germline assignment: CDR1 SGHTS and CDR2 YDEGEE. Trimming took 7 bases from V and 0 from J, leaving 26 bases between them. The CDR3 covers 19 residues. This CDR3 is CASALRHGQQLYSNQPQHF. The DNA for the CDR3 is TGTGCCAGCGCCCTCCGACACGGACAGCAACTTTATAGCAATCAGCCCCAGCATTTT.

The V call is TRBV5-1, the J call TRBJ2-1; possibly TRBD1 for D (5 bases). This CDR3 contains 14 residues. Per the germline V gene, CDR1 is SGHRS and CDR2 is YFSETQ. Trimming removed 4 bases from V and 7 bases from J, with 15 bases in between. CDR3 residues: CASSPDTFRNEQFF. CDR3 in DNA: TGCGCCAGCAGCCCGGACACGTTTCGGAATGAGCAGTTCTTC.

The chain links TRBV28 to TRBJ2-3; tentative D call: TRBD2 (6 bases). This CDR3 region has 16 residues. V lost 3 bases and J 4 bases, leaving 17 bases between the germline ends. CDR1 is MDHEN, CDR2 SYDVKM, per germline. The DNA of the CDR3 is TGTGCCAGCAGTTTTCGTCGCGGGAAGAATGCAGATACGCAGTATTTT. This translates into CASSFRRGKNADTQYF. The variable domain in full, with the rest retrieved from reference TRBV28 and TRBJ2-3, is DVKVTQSSRYLVKRTGEKVFLECVQDMDHENMFWYRQDPGLGLRLIYFSYDVKMKEKGDIPEGYSVSREKKERFSLILESASTNQTSMYLCASSFRRGKNADTQYFGPGTRLTVL.

The rearrangement joins TRBV11-2 to TRBJ1-6, with 11 nucleotides matching TRBD1. There are 15 residues in the CDR3. Per germline, CDR1 SGHAT and CDR2 FQNNGV. Unmatched junction bases numbered 6, after V lost 5 bases and J lost 9 bases. Here the CDR3 reads CASSARTGGISPLHF. DNA of the CDR3: TGTGCCAGCAGCGCGAGGACAGGGGGCATTTCACCCCTCCACTTT. Looking up the rest from reference TRBV11-2 and TRBJ1-6 gives the full variable domain: EAGVAQSPRYKIIEKRQSVAFWCNPISGHATLYWYQQILGQGPKLLIQFQNNGVVDDSQLPKDRFSAERLKGVDSTLKIQPAKLEDSAVYLCASSARTGGISPLHFGNGTRLTVT.